This T cell receptor beta chain was retrieved from a study of technical replicates of blood from several donors. Germline-derived CDR1 and CDR2 are KGHSH and LQKENI. Trimming took 6 bases from V and 3 from J, leaving 14 bases between them. The CDR3 is 14 amino acids. TCRdb's copy holds only in-frame clones and misses some; the assay was immunoSEQ multiplex PCR. The data show tens of thousands of clones, roughly 89% seen once. The sequencing sample was made of T cells isolated from PBMCs. This sequence originates from a human donor in good health. This chain links TRBV18 with TRBJ1-1, with D tentatively TRBD1 (6 bases). CDR3 sequence reads: CASSRQAGDTEAFF. CDR3 in DNA: TGTGCCAGCTCCCGACAGGCCGGGGACACTGAAGCTTTCTTT.